The 24 T cell receptor beta chains below all came from one sample that was sequenced in a study of blood T cell repertoires in COVID-19. Here immunoSEQ multiplex PCR was the method, and the copy in TCRdb shows in-frame clones only, minus some. The sample lists roughly 100,000 clones; 70% to 90% were seen once. Sample: peripheral blood. Receptors were obtained from a woman aged 55-69 years with acute or convalescent COVID-19.

The V call is TRBV29-1, the J call TRBJ1-4, with unresolved D. Germline CDR1 is SQVTM and CDR2 is ANQGSEA. This CDR3 is built from 14 residues. V was cut by 7 bases and J by 7 bases, with 19 bases left in between. For the CDR3, the DNA is TGCAGCGGAAAGACGGCGAGGTCTGGTGAAAAACTGTTTTTT. Translation gives CSGKTARSGEKLFF.

V usage is TRBV18 and J usage is TRBJ2-7, with TRBD2 matching 10 bases. With 6 bases clipped from V and 0 bases from J, the junction kept 8 bases outside the gene matches. The CDR3 is 16 residues long. Per germline, CDR1 KGHSH and CDR2 LQKENI. The CDR3 sequence is CASSLNSGRSSYEQYF. The CDR3 DNA is TGTGCCAGCTCCTTAAATAGCGGGAGGAGCTCCTACGAGCAGTACTTC. The entire variable domain, with the rest obtained from reference TRBV18 and TRBJ2-7, is as follows: NAGVMQNPRHLVRRRGQEARLRCSPMKGHSHVYWYRQLPEEGLKFMVYLQKENIIDESGMPKERFSAEFPKEGPSILRIQQVVRGDSAAYFCASSLNSGRSSYEQYFGPGTRLTVT.

This chain links TRBV5-4 with TRBJ2-3; D remains unclear. V was shortened by 4 bases and J by 5 bases, with 14 bases between the two germline ends. The CDR3 consists of 14 residues. The V gene's germline CDR1 is SGHNT and CDR2 YYREEE (reference sequence). For the CDR3, the DNA is TGTGCCAGCAGCGCACCGGAGCGTATAGATACGCAGTATTTT. It encodes CASSAPERIDTQYF.

This chain uses TRBV6-5 with TRBJ2-3; TRBD2 matches 7 bases. The CDR3 consists of 16 residues. Trimming cost V 0 bases and J 5 bases; bases outside gene matches: 8. In germline, CDR1 is MNHEY, CDR2 SVGAGI. In nucleotides, the CDR3 is TGTGCCAGCAGTTACTCTCCTCTTACTAGCGTAGATACGCAGTATTTT. It is translated as CASSYSPLTSVDTQYF.

The chain uses TRBV7-2 and TRBJ2-7, with TRBD2 identical over 7 bases. This CDR3 has 15 residues. Germline V gene sequence: CDR1 SGHTA, CDR2 FQGNSA. The ends lost 5 bases at V and 3 bases at J; junction bases unmatched: 10. Written as DNA, the CDR3 is TGTGCCAGCAGCCTAACTAGCGACCCCGGCTACGAGCAGTACTTC. Residues: CASSLTSDPGYEQYF. The full variable domain, with the rest looked up from reference TRBV7-2 and TRBJ2-7, is GAGVSQSPSNKVTEKGKDVELRCDPISGHTALYWYRQSLGQGLEFLIYFQGNSAPDKSGLPSDRFSAERTGGSVSTLTIQRTQQEDSAVYLCASSLTSDPGYEQYFGPGTRLTVT.

V and J are TRBV5-6 and TRBJ1-2; D remains ambiguous. The CDR3 covers 12 residues. CDR1 is SGHDT, CDR2 YYEEEE, per germline. V lost 1 base, J lost 6 bases, and 7 bases lay in between. The CDR3 region has the DNA TGTGCCAGCAGCTTGCAGAGGGATGGCTACACCTTC. It codes for CASSLQRDGYTF.

This chain connects TRBV2 to TRBJ2-3; 7 nucleotides line up with TRBD2. The germline gives CDR1 SNHLY, CDR2 FYNNEI. CDR3 size: 14 residues. The trim removed 4 bases at V and 3 bases at J, leaving 4 bases unmatched. The CDR3 nucleotides are TGTGCCAGCAGTGGACTAGCAGCAACAGATACGCAGTATTTT. Translation gives CASSGLAATDTQYF.

The genes are TRBV19 and TRBJ2-1, with 7 positions matching TRBD1. Trimming took 3 bases from V and 3 from J; bases not matched to a gene: 5. Looked up from germline, CDR1 is LNHDA and CDR2 is SQIVND (reference sequence). This CDR3 contains 15 residues. CDR3 nucleotides: TGTGCCAGTAGTATCGCCCGGGACAGCTACAATGAGCAGTTCTTC. Residues: CASSIARDSYNEQFF.

This clone was observed once. The chain couples TRBV7-9 to TRBJ2-1, with 8 bases aligning to TRBD1. CDR1 and CDR2 from the germline V gene are SEHNR and FQNEAQ (reference sequence). Trimming removed 5 bases from V and 7 bases from J; junction bases left unmatched: 7. The CDR3 is 14 residues long. The CDR3 region is CASSLGNRGNEQFF. CDR3 in DNA: TGTGCCAGCAGCCTAGGGAACAGGGGGAATGAGCAGTTCTTC.

The chain employs TRBV28 and TRBJ2-4; TRBD1 matches at 9 bases. The germline CDR1 and CDR2 sequences are MDHEN and SYDVKM. CDR3 length: 16 residues. V gave up 3 bases and J gave up 7 bases; unmatched junction bases: 10. The DNA of the CDR3 is TGTGCCAGCAGTTTGTTACAGGGGGCCGGAGTGAACATTCAGTACTTC. Protein sequence: CASSLLQGAGVNIQYF.

This clone was seen ten or more times. The gene calls are TRBV4-1 and TRBJ2-1; unclear D gene. In germline, CDR1 is MGHRA, CDR2 YSYEKL. The CDR3 sequence is 16 residues long. The V end lost 2 bases, the J end lost 0 bases, and 11 bases lay between the germline ends. The CDR3 DNA follows: TGCGCCAGCAGCCAAATCGACTTGCTCTCCTACAATGAGCAGTTCTTC. Translating it yields CASSQIDLLSYNEQFF.

The chain links TRBV25-1 to TRBJ2-7, with 8 bases fitting TRBD1. The J segment lost 7 bases and the V segment lost 6 bases, leaving 11 bases of the junction unmatched. The CDR3 runs to 14 residues. CDR1 is MGHDK and CDR2 is SYGVNS in the germline V gene. In nucleotides, the CDR3 is TGTGCCAGCAGCCGCCCACAGGGGGTGCGGGAGCAGTACGTC. Protein product: CASSRPQGVREQYV.

The gene calls are TRBV27 and TRBJ1-1; D remains ambiguous. The CDR3 covers 15 residues. CDR1 is MNHEY, CDR2 SMNVEV, per germline (reference sequence). Between the trimmed V and J ends, which lost 6 bases and 0 bases, there was a span of 14 bases. In DNA, the CDR3 is TGTGCCAGCAGCCTCGCTTGGGAGGTGAACACTGAAGCTTTCTTT. Translated, it gives CASSLAWEVNTEAFF.

The chain is built from TRBV12-3 or TRBV12-4 and TRBJ1-1; no definite D call. Trimming took 6 bases from V and 0 from J, leaving 5 bases between them. This CDR3 contains 12 residues. CDR3 protein: CASRRVNTEAFF. CDR3 nucleotides: TGTGCCAGCAGGAGGGTGAACACTGAAGCTTTCTTT.

This clone was seen more than once but under ten times. The J gene is TRBJ1-5, the V gene TRBV19; a weak D match, TRBD1 (5 bases). The CDR3 sequence is 13 residues long. Germline assignment: CDR1 LNHDA and CDR2 SQIVND (reference sequence). With 7 bases removed from V and 2 bases from J, the gap between germline ends came to 9 bases. CDR3: CASTGQGNQPQHF. The CDR3 coding sequence is TGTGCCAGTACAGGACAAGGCAATCAGCCCCAGCATTTT.

This clone was recorded only once. The V and J genes are TRBV3-1 (or the pseudogene TRBV3-2) and TRBJ2-1, with TRBD1 matching 11 bases. CDR1 is LGHDT, CDR2 YNNKEL, per germline (reference sequence). V shed 5 bases, J shed 3 bases, and the junction held 0 bases outside the gene matches. The CDR3 runs to 14 residues. The CDR3 bases are TGTGCCAGCAGCGGGACAGGGGGCTACAATGAGCAGTTCTTC. This sequence encodes CASSGTGGYNEQFF.

The V and J genes are TRBV9 and TRBJ1-2, with 8 bases matching TRBD1. The J segment lost 1 base and the V segment lost 4 bases, leaving 3 bases of the junction unmatched. The CDR3 runs to 14 residues. Per the germline V gene, CDR1 is SGDLS and CDR2 is YYNGEE. CDR3 loop: CASSSDRDNYGYTF. The DNA of the CDR3 is TGTGCCAGCAGCTCGGACAGGGATAACTATGGCTACACCTTC.

This clone was picked up one time. The J gene is TRBJ1-2, the V gene TRBV7-9, with a tentative D call TRBD1 (6 bases). There are 13 residues in the CDR3. The germline V gene has CDR1 SEHNR and CDR2 FQNEAQ (reference sequence). Trimming stripped 6 bases from V and 2 bases from J, with 10 bases between. The CDR3 DNA reads as TGTGCCAGCAGTCGAGGACAGAACTATGGCTACACCTTC. This sequence encodes CASSRGQNYGYTF.

In this sample, this clone turned up a few times. The chain's CDR3 is CASRRTAVATEAFF. The CDR3 nucleotides read TGTGCCAGCAGGCGGACAGCTGTCGCCACTGAAGCTTTCTTT. The genes are TRBV14 and TRBJ1-1, with TRBD1 as a possible D gene (6 bases). The V end was cut by 6 bases, the J end by 4 bases, with 15 bases between. CDR3 length equals 14 residues. Germline loops: CDR1 SGHDN, CDR2 FVKESK.

The chain has TRBV5-1 and TRBJ2-5, with 8 bases that match TRBD1. The V and J ends lost 3 bases and 2 bases, in that order; junction bases with no gene match: 9. Germline CDR1 is SGHRS and CDR2 is YFSETQ. CDR3 length: 16 residues. The CDR3 DNA is TGCGCCAGCAGCTACCAGCAGGGGGCCCCTCAAGAGACCCAGTACTTC. Translated, it gives CASSYQQGAPQETQYF.

This chain joins TRBV10-3 and TRBJ1-5, with TRBD1 matching 7 bases. V lost 0 bases, J lost 4 bases, and 3 bases stayed unmatched. In germline, CDR1 is ENHRY, CDR2 SYGVKD. CDR3 length: 15 amino acids. CDR3 sequence reads: CAISESRTGNQPQHF. The CDR3 DNA follows: TGTGCCATCAGTGAGTCCCGGACAGGTAATCAGCCCCAGCATTTT.

J is TRBJ1-2 and V is TRBV6-2 or TRBV6-3; possibly TRBD1 for D (6 bases). CDR1 and CDR2 (germline): MNHEY, SVGEGT. Deletions cut 5 bases from V and 4 bases from J, with 26 bases between. CDR3 size: 18 residues. The CDR3, as DNA: TGTGCCAGCAGTACCCCCACAGGGTATGGAAAGGCTAGCTATGGCTACACCTTC. Translation: CASSTPTGYGKASYGYTF.

The V call is TRBV2, the J call TRBJ1-1, with no clear D. The CDR3 loop spans 14 amino acids. Between the trimmed V and J ends, which lost 6 bases and 1 base, there was a span of 12 bases. Germline-derived CDR1 and CDR2 are SNHLY and FYNNEI. The CDR3 reads CASRREAGNTEAFF. As DNA, the CDR3 is TGTGCCAGCAGGAGGGAGGCAGGGAACACTGAAGCTTTCTTT.

The chain couples TRBV27 to TRBJ2-1, with 8 bases fitting TRBD2. CDR1 is MNHEY and CDR2 is SMNVEV in the germline V gene (reference sequence). V lost 7 bases and J lost 2; bases outside the gene matches: 7. The CDR3 consists of 15 residues. CDR3 amino acids: CASKIAGLTYNEQFF. DNA of the CDR3: TGTGCCAGCAAAATAGCGGGATTGACCTACAATGAGCAGTTCTTC.